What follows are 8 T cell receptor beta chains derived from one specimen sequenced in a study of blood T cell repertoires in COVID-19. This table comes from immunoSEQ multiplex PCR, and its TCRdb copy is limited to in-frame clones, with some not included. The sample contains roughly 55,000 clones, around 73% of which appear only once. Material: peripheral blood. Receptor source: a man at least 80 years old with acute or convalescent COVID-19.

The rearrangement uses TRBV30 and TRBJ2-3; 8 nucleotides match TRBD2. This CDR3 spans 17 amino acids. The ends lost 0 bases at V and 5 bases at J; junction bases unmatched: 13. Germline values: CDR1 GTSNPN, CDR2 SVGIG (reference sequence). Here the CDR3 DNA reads TGTGCCTGGAGTGTACTAGGGAGCGGGAGAGGGGTAGATACGCAGTATTTT. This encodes CAWSVLGSGRGVDTQYF.

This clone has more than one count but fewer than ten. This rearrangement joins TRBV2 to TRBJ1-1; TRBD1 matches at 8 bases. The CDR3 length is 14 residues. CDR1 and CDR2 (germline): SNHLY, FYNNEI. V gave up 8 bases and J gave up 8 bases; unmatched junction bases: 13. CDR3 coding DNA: TGTGCCAGCGTGAAATTTCAGGGGGCGGTCGAAGCTTTCTTT. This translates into CASVKFQGAVEAFF.

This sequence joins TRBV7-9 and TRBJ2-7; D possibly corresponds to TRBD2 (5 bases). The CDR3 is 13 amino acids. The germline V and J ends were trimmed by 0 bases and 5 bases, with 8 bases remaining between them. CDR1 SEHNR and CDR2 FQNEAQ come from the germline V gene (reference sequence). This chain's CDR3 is CASSLAPGNEQYF. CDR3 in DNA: TGTGCCAGCAGCTTAGCGCCCGGGAACGAGCAGTACTTC. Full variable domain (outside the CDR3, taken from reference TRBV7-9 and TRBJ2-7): DTGVSQNPRHKITKRGQNVTFRCDPISEHNRLYWYRQTLGQGPEFLTYFQNEAQLEKSRLLSDRFSAERPKGSFSTLEIQRTEQGDSAMYLCASSLAPGNEQYFGPGTRLTVT.

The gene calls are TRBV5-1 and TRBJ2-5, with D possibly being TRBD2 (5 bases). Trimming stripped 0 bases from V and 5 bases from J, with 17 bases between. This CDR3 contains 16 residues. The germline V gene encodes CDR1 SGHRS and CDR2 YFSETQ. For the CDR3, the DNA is TGCGCCAGCAGCTTGGCCATCGTGGGAGCCCCCGAGACCCAGTACTTC. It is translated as CASSLAIVGAPETQYF.

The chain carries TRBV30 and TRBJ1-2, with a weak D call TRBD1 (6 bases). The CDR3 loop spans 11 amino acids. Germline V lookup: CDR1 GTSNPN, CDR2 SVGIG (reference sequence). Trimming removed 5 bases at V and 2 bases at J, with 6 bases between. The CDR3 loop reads CAWDRNYGYTF. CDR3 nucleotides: TGTGCCTGGGACAGGAACTATGGCTACACCTTC.

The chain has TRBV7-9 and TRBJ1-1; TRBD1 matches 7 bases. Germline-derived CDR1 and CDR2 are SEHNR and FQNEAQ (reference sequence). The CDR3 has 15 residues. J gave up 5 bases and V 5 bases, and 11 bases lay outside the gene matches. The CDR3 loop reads CASSRHRDSGTEAFF. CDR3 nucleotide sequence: TGTGCCAGCAGCCGACACCGGGACAGCGGAACTGAAGCTTTCTTT.

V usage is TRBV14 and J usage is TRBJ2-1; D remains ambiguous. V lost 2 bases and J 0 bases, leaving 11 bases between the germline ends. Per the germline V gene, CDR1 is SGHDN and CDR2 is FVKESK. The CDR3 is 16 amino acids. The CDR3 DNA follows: TGTGCCAGCAGCCAACAAGCGTTTAGCTCCTACAATGAGCAGTTCTTC. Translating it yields CASSQQAFSSYNEQFF.

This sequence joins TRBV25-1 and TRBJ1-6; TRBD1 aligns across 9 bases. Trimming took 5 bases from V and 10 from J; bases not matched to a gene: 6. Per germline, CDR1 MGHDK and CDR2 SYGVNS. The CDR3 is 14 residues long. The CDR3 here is CASSSRDRVSPLHF. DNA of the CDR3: TGTGCCAGCAGTAGCCGGGACAGGGTGTCACCCCTCCACTTT. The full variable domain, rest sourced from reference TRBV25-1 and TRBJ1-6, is EADIYQTPRYLVIGTGKKITLECSQTMGHDKMYWYQQDPGMELHLIHYSYGVNSTEKGDLSSESTVSRIRTEHFPLTLESARPSHTSQYLCASSSRDRVSPLHFGNGTRLTVT.